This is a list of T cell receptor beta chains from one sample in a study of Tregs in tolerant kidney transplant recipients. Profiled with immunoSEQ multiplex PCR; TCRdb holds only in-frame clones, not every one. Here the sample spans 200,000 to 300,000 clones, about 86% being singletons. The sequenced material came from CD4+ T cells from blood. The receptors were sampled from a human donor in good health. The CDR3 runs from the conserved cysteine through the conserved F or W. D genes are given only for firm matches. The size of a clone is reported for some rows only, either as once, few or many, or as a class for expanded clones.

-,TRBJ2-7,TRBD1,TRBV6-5,TGTGCCAGCCAAACGACAGGGGGCGCGACTGAGCAGTACTTC,CASQTTGGATEQYF
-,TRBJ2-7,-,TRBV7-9,TGTGCCAGCAGCCTACAGGGCGGAAACGAGCAGTACTTC,CASSLQGGNEQYF
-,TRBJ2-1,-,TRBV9,TGTGCCAGCAGCGTAGACTGGCAGGGACGGGCAGGTGAGCAGTTCTTC,CASSVDWQGRAGEQFF
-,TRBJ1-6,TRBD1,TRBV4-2,TGTGCCAGCAGCCAGAAGGACAGGTCTGTCTCACCCCTCCACTTT,CASSQKDRSVSPLHF
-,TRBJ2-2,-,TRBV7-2,TGTGCCAGCACGGGAGTAGGCTGGGAGCTGTTTTTT,CASTGVGWELFF
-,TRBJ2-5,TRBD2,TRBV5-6,TGTGCCAGCAGCTTGGTGTTAGCGGGAGACCAAGAGACCCAGTACTTC,CASSLVLAGDQETQYF
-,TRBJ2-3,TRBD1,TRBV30,TGTGTCTGGGACAGGGTTAGGGCAGATACGCAGTATTTT,CVWDRVRADTQYF
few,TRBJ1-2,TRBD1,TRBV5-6,TGTGCCAGCAGCTTGGGGCAGGGGGCGAATGGCTACACCTTC,CASSLGQGANGYTF
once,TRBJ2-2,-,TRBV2,TGTGCCAGCAGTCCGATGCGACCTCCCGGGGAGCTGTTTTTT,CASSPMRPPGELFF
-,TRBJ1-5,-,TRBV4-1,TGCGCCAGCCACCCGTGTGTTCCCCAGCATTTT,CASHPCVPQHF
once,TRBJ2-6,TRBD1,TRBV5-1,TGCGCCAGCAGCCTGGATACAGGGGTCTCTGGGGCCAACGTCCTGACTTTC,CASSLDTGVSGANVLTF
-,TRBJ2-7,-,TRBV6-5,TGTGCCAGCAGTTACGGGACCTACGAGCAGTACTTC,CASSYGTYEQYF
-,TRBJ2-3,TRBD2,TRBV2,TGTGCCAGCACCAGCGAAGCGGGGCTCACAGATACGCAGTATTTT,CASTSEAGLTDTQYF
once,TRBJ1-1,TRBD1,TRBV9,TGTGCCAGCAGCTACTCGACCGGGACAGGGGGCGATGCTGAAGCTTTCTTT,CASSYSTGTGGDAEAFF
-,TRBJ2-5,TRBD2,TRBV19,TGTGCCAGTAGTCCCCGAAGGTTGGCGGGGGGGAAGCAGGAGACCCAGTACTTC,CASSPRRLAGGKQETQYF
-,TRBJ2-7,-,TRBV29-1,TGCAGCGCGCACCCCAGGGACCCGCACTTC,CSAHPRDPHF
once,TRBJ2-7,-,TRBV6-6,TGTGCCAGCAGGGTCCAGGTGGACTCCTACGAGCAGTACTTC,CASRVQVDSYEQYF